This is a list of T cell receptor beta chains from one sample in a study of response to subunit inactivated influenza vaccine. Using its own MiXCR run on the RT-PCR reads, TCRdb lists one record per CDR3 protein. The sample records fewer than 800,000 distinct CDR3 sequences, around 16% being singletons. The specimen was PBMCs from blood, collected 11 to 12 days after vaccination. The receptors come from a man aged 45-60 years who received an inactivated influenza vaccine. Each CDR3 is given with its conserved first and last residue. The D gene is left open where the match is weak. Some rows mark clone size as missing; the rest say once, few, many or name a class of expanded clone.

TRBV7-2,-,TRBJ1-1,few,TGTGCCAGCTGTTTAAGGTCACCGGGTGCGGCTTTCTTT,CASCLRSPGAAFF
TRBV7-2,-,TRBJ1-3,-,TGTGCCAGCAGCCCGTGGACGGGCAGGAGCTCTGGAAACACCATATATTTT,CASSPWTGRSSGNTIYF
TRBV6-2/TRBV6-3,-,TRBJ2-2,-,TGTGCCAGCAGTTACGCACTGGGAGATAGGAACACCGGGGAGCTGTTTTTT,CASSYALGDRNTGELFF
TRBV14,-,TRBJ2-5,-,TGTGCCAGCAGCCAGAGGGGCCACCAAGAGACCCAGTACTTC,CASSQRGHQETQYF
TRBV3-1,TRBD1,TRBJ2-7,-,TGTGCCAGCACCGGTGGACAGGGGGCGAGGCAGTACTTC,CASTGGQGARQYF
TRBV15,-,TRBJ2-5,few,TGTGCCACCAGCAGAGATCTTCTGATGGGGGGAGGAGAGACCCAGTACTTC,CATSRDLLMGGGETQYF
TRBV11-2,-,TRBJ1-2,-,TGTGCCAGCAGCTTGGGGGCAGGCTTTTCTGGCTACACCTTC,CASSLGAGFSGYTF
TRBV11-2,-,TRBJ2-1,few,TGTGCCAGCAGCCTCGAGGGGCATAGTGAGCAGTTCTTC,CASSLEGHSEQFF
TRBV12-3/TRBV12-4,TRBD2,TRBJ2-7,-,TGTGCCAGCAGTTCCGACGGGAGGGCGGCTAACCACGAGCAGTACTTC,CASSSDGRAANHEQYF
TRBV6-1,TRBD2,TRBJ2-7,-,TGTGCCAGCAGCAGTCGGGGGGGGGCTCTCCTCGAGCAGTACTTC,CASSSRGGALLEQYF
TRBV6-2/TRBV6-3,TRBD1,TRBJ1-1,few,TGTGCCAGCAGTCAGGGGGCTCGGACTGAAGCTTTCTTT,CASSQGARTEAFF
TRBV29-1,-,TRBJ2-5,few,TGCAGCGTTGGCCGGGACGGATACTTCCAAGAGACCCAGTACTTC,CSVGRDGYFQETQYF
TRBV20-1,-,TRBJ1-1,-,TGCAGTGCTAGAGATCGATGGACAAACACTGAAGCTTTCTTT,CSARDRWTNTEAFF
TRBV5-1,TRBD1,TRBJ2-3,-,TGCGCCAGCAGCTCCGTGGACAGGTCCACAGATACGCAGTATTTT,CASSSVDRSTDTQYF
TRBV4-3,-,TRBJ2-3,few,TGCGCCAGCAGCCCTATACACGCTAGCACAGATACGCAGTATTTT,CASSPIHASTDTQYF
TRBV7-6,-,TRBJ1-1,-,TGTGCCAGCAGCTTAAGTCTGAGGGGAAGCGATGAAGCTTTCTTT,CASSLSLRGSDEAFF
TRBV11-3,-,TRBJ2-1,many,TGTGCCAGCAGCTTAGGGTCCCAGGTGCCAGAGCAGTTCTTC,CASSLGSQVPEQFF
TRBV15,TRBD2,TRBJ2-5,few,TGTGCCACCAGCAAAGCGGGACTAGCGGGAATCGAGACCCAGTACTTC,CATSKAGLAGIETQYF